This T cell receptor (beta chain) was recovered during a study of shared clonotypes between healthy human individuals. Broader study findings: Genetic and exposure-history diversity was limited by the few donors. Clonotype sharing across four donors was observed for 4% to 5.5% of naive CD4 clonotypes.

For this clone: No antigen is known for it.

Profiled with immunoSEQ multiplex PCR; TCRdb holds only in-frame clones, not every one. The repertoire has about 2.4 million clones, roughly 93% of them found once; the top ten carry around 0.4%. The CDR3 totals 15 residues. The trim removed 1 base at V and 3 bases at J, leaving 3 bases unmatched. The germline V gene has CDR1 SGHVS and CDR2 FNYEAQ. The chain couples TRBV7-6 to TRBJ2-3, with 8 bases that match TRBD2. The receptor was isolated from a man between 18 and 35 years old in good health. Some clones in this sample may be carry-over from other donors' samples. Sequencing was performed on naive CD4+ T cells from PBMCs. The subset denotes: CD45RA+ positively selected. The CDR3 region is CASSLVGTSTDTQYF. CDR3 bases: TGTGCCAGCAGCTTAGTCGGGACTAGTACAGATACGCAGTATTTT.